This T cell receptor (beta chain) was captured in a study of blood T cell repertoires in COVID-19. Overall study: Some COVID-19 samples were acute and others convalescent; all came from the United States, Italy and Spain. In each case, the material was cDNA or gDNA derived from T cells, B-cell-depleted T cells, or PBMCs.

In the original workflow: Nucleated cell counts were estimated from reference gene primer amplification. Assay: immunoSEQ multiplex PCR; the TCRdb copy retains only in-frame clones and omits some. The V and J calls and clone size are taken from that table; D and trimming were inferred from the DNA. The data hold hundreds of thousands of clones, with approximately 85% observed a single time. Trimming stripped 10 bases from V and 3 bases from J, with 18 bases between. The germline CDR1 and CDR2 sequences are SEHNR and FQNEAQ (reference sequence). This CDR3 spans 15 amino acids. This chain joins TRBV7-9 and TRBJ1-4; maybe TRBD1 (5 bases). Sequenced sample: peripheral blood. This sequence was found in a man aged 45-65 years with active or convalescent COVID-19. CDR3 sequence reads: CATPGVGTPNEKLFF. CDR3 in DNA: TGTGCCACCCCGGGAGTGGGGACCCCTAATGAAAAACTGTTTTTT. The full variable domain, its missing parts supplied by reference TRBV7-9 and TRBJ1-4, is DTGVSQNPRHKITKRGQNVTFRCDPISEHNRLYWYRQTLGQGPEFLTYFQNEAQLEKSRLLSDRFSAERPKGSFSTLEIQRTEQGDSAMYLCATPGVGTPNEKLFFGSGTQLSVL.